This T cell receptor beta chain was documented in a study of shared clonotypes between healthy human individuals. Study context: Donor ages ranged 18 to 49 years: two women, a few men.

Terminally differentiated effector memory CD45RA+ cells were excluded by CCR7 positive selection of CD45RO-negative cells. Germline assignment: CDR1 SGHRS and CDR2 YFSETQ. This CDR3 is built from 14 residues. The ends were cut back, 0 bases at V and 1 base at J, with 8 bases in the middle. Notes on the study in general: Compared with memory subsets, naive subsets generally had larger estimated richness.

The deep-level immunoSEQ assay was used. In the study's own analysis: In the immunoSEQ data, sequences were junction-only and lacked quality scores, so filtering differed. The method was immunoSEQ multiplex PCR; TCRdb's version includes in-frame clones alone and lacks a portion of them. That table furnishes V, J and clone size, whereas the DNA furnished D and trimming. The sample holds roughly 2 million clones, about 95% seen once. This clone was detected only once. The antigen remains undetermined. The sample has other DNA sequences that encode this CDR3 too. The source of this sequence is a man younger than 35 in good health. This chain joins TRBV5-1 and TRBJ2-7; possible D gene TRBD1, 6 bases. Material: naive CD8+ T cells sorted from blood. CDR3 DNA sequence: TGCGCCAGCAGCTTGGGGGGGACATCCTACGAGCAGTACTTC. Translation: CASSLGGTSYEQYF.